These 26 T cell receptor beta chains came from one sample sequenced in a study of T cells expressing NK-cell markers. Using the 5' RACE reads, TCRdb records one entry per CDR3 protein without DNA. The record lists some 460,000 distinct CDR3 sequences, of which the ten most abundant hold under 1.5%. Sample: blood T cells: a sorted CD56 or NKG2C T cell subset, CD4+ or CD8+ T cells, or bulk PBMC T cells (not recorded which). The receptors derive from a woman aged 45-65 years in good health.

The chain has TRBV12-3 or TRBV12-4 and TRBJ1-5. CDR3 length: 15 amino acids. The CDR3 loop reads CASSLVVGTGQPQHF.

This chain links TRBV6-5 with TRBJ2-5; TCRdb outputs TRBD1, but without DNA this stays unchecked. CDR3 length: 14 amino acids. Germline CDR1 and CDR2: MNHEY and SVGAGI. The CDR3 here is CASQPGGQVETQYF.

The rearrangement uses TRBV12-3 or TRBV12-4 and TRBJ2-1; the TRBD2 assignment by TCRdb is unverifiable without DNA. There are 14 residues in the CDR3. The CDR3 here is CASSPSRRYHEQFF.

The rearrangement joins TRBV12-3 or TRBV12-4 to TRBJ2-2. The length of the CDR3 is 15 residues. This chain's CDR3 is CASSRGKENTGELFF.

The chain uses TRBV20-1 and TRBJ2-4; TCRdb designates TRBD2, a call that cannot be tested without DNA. The CDR3 length is 14 residues. CDR1 is DFQATT and CDR2 is SNEGSKA in the germline V gene (reference sequence). The CDR3 region is CSAREVSGAHIQYF.

This chain links TRBV5-1 with TRBJ2-1; TCRdb indicates TRBD2, and absent DNA this call remains unverified. The CDR3 length is 15 residues. Germline-derived CDR1 and CDR2 are SGHRS and YFSETQ. The CDR3 loop reads CASTNLAAGYNEQFF.

This rearrangement joins TRBV20-1 to TRBJ2-3; TCRdb's D call of TRBD2 is untestable without DNA. From germline, CDR1 is DFQATT and CDR2 SNEGSKA (reference sequence). The CDR3 has 13 amino acids. The CDR3 region is CSGTSGSLSTQYF.

The chain joins TRBV2 to TRBJ1-1; lacking DNA, the TRBD1 call made by TCRdb goes unchecked. The germline V gene encodes CDR1 SNHLY and CDR2 FYNNEI. The CDR3 sequence is 15 residues long. The CDR3 reads CASSETGALNTEAFF.

The chain joins TRBV20-1 to TRBJ1-5; TCRdb gives TRBD1 as the D gene, but with no DNA this cannot be confirmed. The length of the CDR3 is 13 residues. Germline lookup yields CDR1 DFQATT and CDR2 SNEGSKA (reference sequence). The CDR3 sequence: CSAISRGNQPQHF.

This sequence joins TRBV10-2 and TRBJ2-7; the D call of TRBD1 rests on TCRdb alone, since no DNA is present to check it. CDR3 size: 13 residues. CDR1 and CDR2 from the germline V gene are WSHSY and SAAADI. The CDR3 loop reads CASGQGATYEQYF.

The chain recombines TRBV12-3 or TRBV12-4 with TRBJ2-7. This CDR3 is built from 14 residues. The CDR3 spells CASSLYGVSYEQYF.

V gene TRBV4-1 combines with J gene TRBJ2-3; TCRdb's D gene call, TRBD1, goes unchecked for lack of DNA. The length of the CDR3 is 16 residues. Germline V lookup: CDR1 MGHRA, CDR2 YSYEKL. The CDR3 protein is CASSQAPPGSTDTQYF.

The chain carries TRBV24-1 and TRBJ2-2. The CDR3 extends over 15 amino acids. Germline CDR1 and CDR2: KGHDR and SFDVKD. CDR3 sequence reads: CATSDLYSEHGELFF.

The chain recombines TRBV9 with TRBJ2-5; TCRdb's D call of TRBD1 is untestable without DNA. This CDR3 spans 14 amino acids. The V gene's germline CDR1 is SGDLS and CDR2 YYNGEE. CDR3 in amino acids: CASSVRQGGETQYF.

The V gene is TRBV6-5, the J gene TRBJ1-3. CDR1 is MNHEY and CDR2 is SVGAGI in the germline V gene. The CDR3 spans 14 residues. The chain's CDR3 is CASRLGTGGNTIYF.

This rearrangement joins TRBV20-1 to TRBJ2-3; TCRdb's D call of TRBD2 is untestable without DNA. Germline CDR1 DFQATT, CDR2 SNEGSKA (reference sequence). This CDR3 has 15 amino acids. This chain's CDR3 is CSASRAAQWSDTQYF.

The gene calls are TRBV7-9 and TRBJ1-1; TCRdb returns TRBD1, unconfirmable since there is no DNA. Germline V gene lookup returns CDR1 SEHNR and CDR2 FQNEAQ (reference sequence). The CDR3 totals 14 residues. The CDR3: CASSAPGKNTEAFF.

The chain has TRBV21-1 and TRBJ2-3; there is no DNA to check the TCRdb D call of TRBD1. TRBV21-1 is deemed a pseudogene. The CDR3 extends over 17 amino acids. The CDR3 sequence: CASSISDRDGVRDTQYF.

The chain has TRBV12-5 and TRBJ2-1; TCRdb calls TRBD2, which cannot be checked without DNA. CDR1 is LGHNT, CDR2 FRNRAP, per germline. The CDR3 consists of 14 residues. The CDR3 loop reads CASGLSRLADEQFF. Drawing the rest from reference TRBV12-5 and TRBJ2-1, the complete variable domain is DARVTQTPRHKVTEMGQEVTMRCQPILGHNTVFWYRQTMMQGLELLAYFRNRAPLDDSGMPKDRFSAEMPDATLATLKIQPSEPRDSAVYFCASGLSRLADEQFFGPGTRLTVL.

The rearrangement joins TRBV12-3 or TRBV12-4 to TRBJ2-1; TCRdb designates TRBD2, a call that cannot be tested without DNA. This CDR3 comprises 11 residues. The CDR3 sequence: CASRERAASFF.

The V call is TRBV2, the J call TRBJ2-4; the D gene TCRdb calls, TRBD2, cannot be checked with no DNA. CDR3 length equals 16 residues. Germline V gene data show CDR1 as SNHLY and CDR2 as FYNNEI. The CDR3 reads CATRGLAGVFKNIQYF.

The rearrangement joins TRBV11-2 to TRBJ2-1; TCRdb picks TRBD1, but there is no DNA to check that call. Germline CDR1 and CDR2: SGHAT and FQNNGV. This CDR3 spans 16 amino acids. CDR3 sequence reads: CASSSLTWTDYNEQFF.

The chain is built from TRBV5-1 and TRBJ2-3; there is no DNA to check the TCRdb D call of TRBD2. The CDR3 consists of 16 residues. CDR1 and CDR2 from the germline V gene are SGHRS and YFSETQ. Here the CDR3 reads CASSEKAGGSTDTQYF.

The rearrangement uses TRBV7-9 and TRBJ2-1; the D call from TCRdb, TRBD1, cannot be confirmed without DNA. This CDR3 has 15 amino acids. From germline, CDR1 is SEHNR and CDR2 FQNEAQ (reference sequence). CDR3 sequence reads: CASSLGQNSNNEQFF.

The chain couples TRBV27 to TRBJ2-7; TCRdb proposes TRBD1, but this gene call is untestable without DNA. The germline CDR1 and CDR2 sequences are MNHEY and SMNVEV (reference sequence). The CDR3 loop spans 14 amino acids. The CDR3 loop reads CASKVQGRGYEQYF.

CDR3 protein: CASSPTPQGAKVNTEAFF. V gene TRBV5-1 combines with J gene TRBJ1-1; the TRBD1 assignment by TCRdb is unverifiable without DNA. Germline V gene sequence: CDR1 SGHRS, CDR2 YFSETQ. The CDR3 runs to 18 residues.